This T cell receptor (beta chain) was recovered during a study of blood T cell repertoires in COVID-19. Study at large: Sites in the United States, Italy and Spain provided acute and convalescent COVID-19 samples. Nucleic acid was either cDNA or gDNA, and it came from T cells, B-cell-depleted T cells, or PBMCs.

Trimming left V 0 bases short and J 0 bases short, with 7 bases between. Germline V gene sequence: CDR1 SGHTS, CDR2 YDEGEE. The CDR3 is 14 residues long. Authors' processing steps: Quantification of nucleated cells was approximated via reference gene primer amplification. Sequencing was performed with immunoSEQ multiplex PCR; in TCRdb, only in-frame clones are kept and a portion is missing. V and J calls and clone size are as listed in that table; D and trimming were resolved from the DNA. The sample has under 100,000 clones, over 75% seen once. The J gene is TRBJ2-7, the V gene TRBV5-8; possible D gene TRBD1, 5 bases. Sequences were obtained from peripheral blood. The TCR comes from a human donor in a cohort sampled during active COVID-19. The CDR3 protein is CASSLGQGSYEQYF. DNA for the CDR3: TGTGCCAGCAGCTTGGGGCAGGGCTCCTACGAGCAGTACTTC. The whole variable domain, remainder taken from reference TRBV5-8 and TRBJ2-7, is EAGVTQSPTHLIKTRGQQATLRCSPISGHTSVYWYQQALGLGLQFLLWYDEGEERNRGNFPPRFSGRQFPNYSSELNVNALELEDSALYLCASSLGQGSYEQYFGPGTRLTVT.